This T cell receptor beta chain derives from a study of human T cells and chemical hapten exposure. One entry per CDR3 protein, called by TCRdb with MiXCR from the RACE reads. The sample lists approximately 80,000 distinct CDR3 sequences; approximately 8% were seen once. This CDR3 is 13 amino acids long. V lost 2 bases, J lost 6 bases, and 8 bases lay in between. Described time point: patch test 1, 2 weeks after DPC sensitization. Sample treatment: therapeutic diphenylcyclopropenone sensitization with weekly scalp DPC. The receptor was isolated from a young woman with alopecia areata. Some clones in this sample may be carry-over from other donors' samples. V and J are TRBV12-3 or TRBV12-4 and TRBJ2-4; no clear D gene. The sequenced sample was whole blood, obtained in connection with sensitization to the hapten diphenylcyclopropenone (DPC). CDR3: CASSLIPGNIQYF. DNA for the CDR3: TGTGCCAGCAGTTTAATCCCGGGAAACATTCAGTACTTC.